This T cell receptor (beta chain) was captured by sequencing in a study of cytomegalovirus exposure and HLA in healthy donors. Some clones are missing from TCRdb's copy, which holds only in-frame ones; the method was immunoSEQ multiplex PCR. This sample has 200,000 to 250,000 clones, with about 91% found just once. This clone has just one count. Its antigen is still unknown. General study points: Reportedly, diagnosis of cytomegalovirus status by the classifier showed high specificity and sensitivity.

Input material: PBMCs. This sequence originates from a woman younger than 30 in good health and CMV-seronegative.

CDR3 nucleotide sequence: TGTGCCAGCAGCCCTTCCGTAGGACAGGTAGCATTCTACGAGCAGTACTTC. Residues: CASSPSVGQVAFYEQYF. The gene calls are TRBV7-6 and TRBJ2-7, with 7 bases lining up with TRBD1. The V gene end was trimmed by 5 bases and the J gene end by 3 bases; junction bases not matched to a gene: 16. Germline values: CDR1 SGHVS, CDR2 FNYEAQ. The CDR3 covers 17 residues.